What follows are 28 T cell receptor beta chains derived from one specimen sequenced in a study of blood T cell repertoires in COVID-19. Here immunoSEQ multiplex PCR was the method, and the copy in TCRdb shows in-frame clones only, minus some. In the table there are around 130,000 clones, 80% to 90% of which are singletons. The sample comprised peripheral blood. The receptors originated from a man over 45 with active or convalescent COVID-19.

The V gene is TRBV6-5, the J gene TRBJ2-7, with D possibly being TRBD2 (7 bases). CDR1 is MNHEY, CDR2 SVGAGI, per germline. The CDR3 length is 15 residues. V lost 6 bases and J 6 bases, leaving 21 bases between the germline ends. CDR3 DNA sequence: TGTGCCAGCAGACCCCTCTCGGGGGGAGGGGGCGAGCAGTACTTC. It yields the protein CASRPLSGGGGEQYF.

In the case of this clone: The same CDR3 is also encoded by other DNA sequences in this sample. The genes are TRBV5-4 and TRBJ2-3; tentative D call: TRBD1 (6 bases). Germline CDR1 SGHNT, CDR2 YYREEE (reference sequence). CDR3 length: 15 amino acids. The V gene lost 0 bases and the J gene lost 3 bases, with 11 bases spanning the gap. The CDR3 region has the DNA TGTGCCAGCAGCTTGGTACAGGGTCATACAGATACGCAGTATTTT. Translated, it gives CASSLVQGHTDTQYF.

This chain uses TRBV7-2 with TRBJ2-7; D gene ambiguous. V lost 6 bases, J lost 5 bases, and 17 bases lay in between. CDR1 is SGHTA and CDR2 is FQGNSA in the germline V gene. This CDR3 contains 14 residues. The CDR3 nucleotides read TGTGCCAGCAGACCCACCCTACAAGCGAACGAGCAGTACTTC. Translated, it gives CASRPTLQANEQYF.

This clone was counted once. V is TRBV9 and J is TRBJ2-7, with TRBD2 matching 13 bases. The V and J ends lost 3 bases and 6 bases, in that order; junction bases with no gene match: 6. Looked up from germline, CDR1 is SGDLS and CDR2 is YYNGEE. The CDR3 contains 15 residues. The CDR3 spells CASSGTSGGAAEQYF. The CDR3 bases are TGTGCCAGCAGCGGAACTAGCGGGGGGGCGGCCGAGCAGTACTTC.

This chain's CDR3 is CASSSILAGANNEQFF. The DNA for the CDR3 is TGCGCCAGCAGCTCCATCCTAGCGGGGGCTAACAATGAGCAGTTCTTC. This chain joins TRBV5-1 and TRBJ2-1; 10 bases match TRBD2. The ends lost 3 bases at V and 5 bases at J; junction bases unmatched: 8. The CDR3 is 16 amino acids. Germline V gives CDR1 SGHRS, CDR2 YFSETQ.

V usage is TRBV2 and J usage is TRBJ1-1, with TRBD1 matching 7 bases. After removal of 4 bases from V and 4 bases from J, the junction contained 6 bases not matched to a gene. This CDR3 spans 14 amino acids. The germline V gene encodes CDR1 SNHLY and CDR2 FYNNEI. CDR3 coding DNA: TGTGCCAGCAGTGGTGGAGGGGGCCTCACTGAAGCTTTCTTT. Amino acid sequence: CASSGGGGLTEAFF. The full variable domain, rest sourced from reference TRBV2 and TRBJ1-1, is EPEVTQTPSHQVTQMGQEVILRCVPISNHLYFYWYRQILGQKVEFLVSFYNNEISEKSEIFDDQFSVERPDGSNFTLKIRSTKLEDSAMYFCASSGGGGLTEAFFGQGTRLTVV.

V gene TRBV3-1 (or the pseudogene TRBV3-2) combines with J gene TRBJ1-6; D is unclear. V gave up 4 bases and J gave up 0 bases, with 10 bases separating them. The CDR3 contains 16 residues. CDR1 and CDR2 (germline): LGHDT, YNNKEL (reference sequence). DNA of the CDR3: TGTGCCAGCAGCCCCCAAGGGAGCTCCTATAATTCACCCCTCCACTTT. This gives the protein CASSPQGSSYNSPLHF.

This chain connects TRBV30 to TRBJ1-1; D is unclear. From germline, CDR1 is GTSNPN and CDR2 SVGIG (reference sequence). V was trimmed by 2 bases and J by 0 bases, leaving 7 bases between them. The CDR3 runs to 13 residues. CDR3 loop: CAWSKTMNTEAFF. In DNA, the CDR3 is TGTGCCTGGAGTAAAACAATGAACACTGAAGCTTTCTTT.

The V gene is TRBV20-1, the J gene TRBJ2-7; perhaps TRBD1 as D (6 bases). CDR1 DFQATT and CDR2 SNEGSKA come from the germline V gene (reference sequence). The CDR3 is 11 residues long. The CDR3 here is CRAQGTYEQYF. The CDR3 region has the DNA TGCAGGGCACAGGGAACCTACGAGCAGTACTTC.

The chain links TRBV30 to TRBJ1-6; D not certain. The germline gives CDR1 GTSNPN, CDR2 SVGIG (reference sequence). Trimming shortened V by 2 bases and J by 10 bases, and 12 bases separated the two germline ends. This CDR3 contains 13 residues. The chain's CDR3 is CAWSLASGSPLHF. CDR3 sequence (DNA): TGTGCCTGGAGTCTAGCGTCTGGGTCACCCCTCCACTTT.

The genes are TRBV19 and TRBJ1-5; D is perhaps TRBD1 (5 bases). CDR3 size: 14 residues. V was clipped by 7 bases and J by 5 bases, with 15 bases between them. Per the germline V gene, CDR1 is LNHDA and CDR2 is SQIVND (reference sequence). This CDR3 reads CASTMRGEDQPQHF. The DNA for the CDR3 is TGTGCCAGTACCATGCGGGGCGAGGATCAGCCCCAGCATTTT.

This chain joins TRBV28 and TRBJ2-2; 8 nucleotides align to TRBD2. V was clipped by 4 bases and J by 4 bases; unmatched bases: 11. The V gene's germline CDR1 is MDHEN and CDR2 SYDVKM. The length of the CDR3 is 17 residues. The CDR3 region is CASSSPSGGTGTGELFF. The CDR3 region has the DNA TGTGCCAGCAGTTCACCCTCGGGGGGGACCGGCACCGGGGAGCTGTTTTTT.

The rearrangement joins TRBV2 to TRBJ2-7; weak D call: TRBD2 (6 bases). CDR1 and CDR2 (germline): SNHLY, FYNNEI. This CDR3 comprises 14 residues. V was shortened by 5 bases and J by 5 bases, with 16 bases between the two germline ends. The CDR3 DNA is TGTGCCAGCAGTAATCTCAACACGGGGGACGAGCAGTACTTC. Its translation is CASSNLNTGDEQYF.

The V and J genes are TRBV2 and TRBJ2-4, with D uncertain. CDR1 and CDR2 from the germline V gene are SNHLY and FYNNEI. There are 15 residues in the CDR3. V shed 4 bases and J shed 1 base, with 11 bases lying between them. The CDR3 spells CASSASRFAKNIQYF. The CDR3, as DNA: TGTGCCAGCAGTGCGTCCAGATTTGCCAAAAACATTCAGTACTTC.

The V call is TRBV11-2, the J call TRBJ1-1, with D possibly TRBD1 on 6 matching bases. The CDR3 covers 14 residues. V was trimmed by 5 bases and J by 10 bases, leaving 20 bases between them. CDR1 and CDR2 from the germline V gene are SGHAT and FQNNGV. This CDR3 reads CASSPPTGRSGAFF. The CDR3 nucleotides read TGTGCCAGCAGCCCTCCGACAGGCCGTTCCGGAGCTTTCTTT.

The gene calls are TRBV6-2 or TRBV6-3 and TRBJ1-5; 7 bases fit TRBD1. The J segment lost 4 bases and the V segment lost 1 base, leaving 13 bases of the junction unmatched. CDR3 length equals 18 residues. Looked up from germline, CDR1 is MNHEY and CDR2 is SVGEGT. The CDR3 nucleotides are TGTGCCAGCAGTTACTGGTTACAGGGGCTTTCGAGGAATCAGCCCCAGCATTTT. It encodes CASSYWLQGLSRNQPQHF.

This clone was seen a single time. The rearrangement joins TRBV5-1 to TRBJ1-1, with D maybe TRBD1 (5 bases). This CDR3 region has 16 residues. V was cut by 1 base and J by 1 base, with 14 bases left in between. The germline V gene has CDR1 SGHRS and CDR2 YFSETQ. For the CDR3, the DNA is TGCGCCAGCAGCTTGCTTCCCGGGGGAGGGAACACTGAAGCTTTCTTT. Its translation: CASSLLPGGGNTEAFF.

This rearrangement joins TRBV19 to TRBJ2-6; D is uncertain. CDR3 size: 17 residues. Germline assignment: CDR1 LNHDA and CDR2 SQIVND (reference sequence). V was clipped by 4 bases and J by 0 bases, with 13 bases between them. The CDR3 sequence: CASSNPHGFSGANVLTF. The DNA of the CDR3 is TGTGCCAGTAGTAACCCCCACGGGTTCTCTGGGGCCAACGTCCTGACTTTC.

The DNA for the CDR3 is TGTGCCAGCAACCTAGACGGCGGTAGCTCCTACAATGAGCAGTTCTTC. It specifies CASNLDGGSSYNEQFF. V is TRBV7-9 and J is TRBJ2-1; no reliable D call. Germline loops: CDR1 SEHNR, CDR2 FQNEAQ (reference sequence). The CDR3 is 16 amino acids. V was pared by 7 bases and J by 0 bases, with 16 bases between.

The chain couples TRBV5-1 to TRBJ1-5; the D gene is possibly TRBD1 (6 bases). CDR1 SGHRS and CDR2 YFSETQ come from the germline V gene. V lost 4 bases and J lost 4, with 9 bases in between. The length of the CDR3 is 13 residues. CDR3 sequence (DNA): TGCGCCAGCAGCGCCGACAGGAATCAGCCCCAGCATTTT. This encodes CASSADRNQPQHF.

The chain combines TRBV24-1 with TRBJ2-1, with a tentative D call TRBD2 (5 bases). The CDR3 has 13 residues. V lost 0 bases and J 9 bases, leaving 8 bases between the germline ends. The germline V gene has CDR1 KGHDR and CDR2 SFDVKD. Here the CDR3 reads CATSDLGGGEQFF. CDR3 coding DNA: TGTGCCACCAGTGATTTGGGCGGAGGTGAGCAGTTCTTC.

This rearrangement joins TRBV11-2 to TRBJ2-4; tentative D call: TRBD1 (6 bases). There are 15 residues in the CDR3. Germline CDR1 reads SGHAT; CDR2 reads FQNNGV. V was shortened by 2 bases and J by 7 bases, with 15 bases between the two germline ends. Here the CDR3 DNA reads TGTGCCAGCAGCTTACTACAGGGCATGGGGAACATTCAGTACTTC. It codes for CASSLLQGMGNIQYF. The full variable domain, in which reference TRBV11-2 and TRBJ2-4 provide the parts outside the CDR3, is EAGVAQSPRYKIIEKRQSVAFWCNPISGHATLYWYQQILGQGPKLLIQFQNNGVVDDSQLPKDRFSAERLKGVDSTLKIQPAKLEDSAVYLCASSLLQGMGNIQYFGAGTRLSVL.

The chain uses TRBV19 and TRBJ2-1; the match to TRBD2 covers 10 bases. The germline gives CDR1 LNHDA, CDR2 SQIVND (reference sequence). This CDR3 has 14 residues. The trim removed 5 bases at V and 9 bases at J, leaving 7 bases unmatched. CDR3 coding DNA: TGTGCCAGTAGTTCTCTAGCGGGAGTGGGTGAGCAGTTCTTC. Protein: CASSSLAGVGEQFF.

This rearrangement joins TRBV6-2 or TRBV6-3 to TRBJ2-2, with D perhaps TRBD1 (5 bases). V was shortened by 4 bases and J by 7 bases, with 7 bases between the two germline ends. The germline CDR1 and CDR2 sequences are MNHEY and SVGEGT. This CDR3 region has 12 residues. CDR3 in DNA: TGTGCCAGCAGTTGGGGCAGCGGGGAGCTGTTTTTT. Amino acids: CASSWGSGELFF.

This clone has a handful of counts. The V call is TRBV7-8, the J call TRBJ1-2; no clear D gene. With 5 bases removed from V and 2 bases from J, the gap between germline ends came to 15 bases. From germline, CDR1 is SGHVS and CDR2 FQNEAQ. The CDR3 consists of 15 residues. CDR3: CASSPETGRNYGYTF. CDR3 in DNA: TGTGCCAGCAGCCCCGAGACTGGCAGAAACTATGGCTACACCTTC.

J is TRBJ2-2 and V is TRBV19, with a possible D match to TRBD2 (5 bases). This CDR3 region has 15 residues. V lost 6 bases and J 2 bases, leaving 13 bases between the germline ends. The germline V gene has CDR1 LNHDA and CDR2 SQIVND (reference sequence). The CDR3 here is CASRRVKPNTGELFF. The CDR3 DNA is TGTGCCAGTAGGCGGGTGAAGCCTAACACCGGGGAGCTGTTTTTT.

This chain links TRBV4-2 with TRBJ1-1; TRBD1 matches at 8 bases. V lost 1 base, J lost 1 base, and 8 bases stayed unmatched. In germline, CDR1 is LGHNA, CDR2 YNFKEQ. The CDR3 has 17 residues. The CDR3 sequence is CASSQVGQGRPNTEAFF. CDR3 sequence (DNA): TGTGCCAGCAGCCAAGTCGGACAGGGCAGGCCGAACACTGAAGCTTTCTTT.

The chain combines TRBV10-2 with TRBJ2-1; TRBD2 might be the D (6 bases). Trimming shortened V by 2 bases and J by 1 base, and 9 bases separated the two germline ends. CDR1 WSHSY and CDR2 SAAADI come from the germline V gene. The CDR3 is 15 amino acids. The CDR3 here is CASSEDSGSYNEQFF. DNA of the CDR3: TGCGCCAGCAGTGAGGACAGCGGGTCCTACAATGAGCAGTTCTTC.